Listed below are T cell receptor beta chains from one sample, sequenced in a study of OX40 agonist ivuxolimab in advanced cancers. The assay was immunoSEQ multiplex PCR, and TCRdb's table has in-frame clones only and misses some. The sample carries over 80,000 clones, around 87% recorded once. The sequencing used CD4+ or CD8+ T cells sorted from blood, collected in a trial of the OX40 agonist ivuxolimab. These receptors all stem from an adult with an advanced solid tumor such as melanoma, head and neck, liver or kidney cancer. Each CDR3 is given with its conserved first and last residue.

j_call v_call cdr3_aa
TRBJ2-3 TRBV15 CATSRDLQRDTQYF
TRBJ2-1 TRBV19 CASPGLAGGNEQFF
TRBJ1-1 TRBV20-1 CSASQQSAFF
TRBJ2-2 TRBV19 CASSIVREAAGELFF
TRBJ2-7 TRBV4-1 CASSQTGTSGRAFYEQYF
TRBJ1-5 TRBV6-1 CASSVGTGSSNQPQHF
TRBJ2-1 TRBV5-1 CASSLATNNEQFF
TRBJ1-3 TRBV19 CASRPGQSSGNTIYF
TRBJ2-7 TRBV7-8 CASSTVTGGEQYF
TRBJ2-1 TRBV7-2 CASSFLAGAYNEQFF
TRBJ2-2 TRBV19 CASRVTGLNTGELFF
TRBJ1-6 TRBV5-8 CASNLGGPNNSPLHF
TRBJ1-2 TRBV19 CASNAYPYGYTF
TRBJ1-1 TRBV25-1 CASKIGGGEAFF
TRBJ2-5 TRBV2 CASSRDRVGETQYF
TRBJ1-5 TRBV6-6 CASSETQPQHF
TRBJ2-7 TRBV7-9 CASSPALLGEQYF
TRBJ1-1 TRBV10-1 CASSRGVQTEAFF
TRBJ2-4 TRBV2 CASSPLGAFAKNIQYF
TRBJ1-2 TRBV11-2 CASSFAPAGNGYTF
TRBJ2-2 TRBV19 CASTGTGVAGELFF
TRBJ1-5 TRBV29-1 CSVAQEGNQPQHF
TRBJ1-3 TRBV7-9 CASSLSGTGNTIYF
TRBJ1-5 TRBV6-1 CASSADRFNQPQHF
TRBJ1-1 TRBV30 CAWSVRRGLNTEAFF
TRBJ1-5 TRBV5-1 CASSLQGPGQPQHF
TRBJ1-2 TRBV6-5 CASSLDRGEYGYTF
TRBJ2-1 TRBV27 CASGKLRDYNEQFF
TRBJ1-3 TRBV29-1 CSVDLPSGNTIYF
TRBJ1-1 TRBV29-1 CSVEGRNSLNTEAFF
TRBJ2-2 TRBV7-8 CASSPRTQNTGELFF
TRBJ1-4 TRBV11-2 CASSLGTEKLFF
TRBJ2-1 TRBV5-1 CASSNTGLAYNEQFF
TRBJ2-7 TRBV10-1 CASSGGTDTYEQYF
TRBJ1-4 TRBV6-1 CASSVTGADEKLFF
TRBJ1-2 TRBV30 CAWRTDNYGYTF
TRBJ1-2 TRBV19 CASSEGQVAAYGYTF
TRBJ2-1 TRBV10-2 CASRRGIYNEQFF
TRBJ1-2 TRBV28 CASTERGRAFGYTF
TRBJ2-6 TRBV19 CASSILAGPHSGANVLTF
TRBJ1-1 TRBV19 CASTTARGADTEAFF
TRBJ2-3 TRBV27 CASSSSLAGVSDTQYF
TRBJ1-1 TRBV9 CASSVGALGRTEAFF
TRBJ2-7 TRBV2 CASSVSGYHEQYF
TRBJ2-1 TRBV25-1 CASSEHGQIYNEQFF
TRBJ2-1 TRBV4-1 CASSQSAGDPYNEQFF
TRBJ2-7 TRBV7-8 CASSLRGQGAREQYF
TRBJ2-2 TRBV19 CASSIDPGFPGELFF
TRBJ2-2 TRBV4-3 CASSQGGLAGYANTGELFF
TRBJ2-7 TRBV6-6 CASRSDRSYEQYF
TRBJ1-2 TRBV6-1 CASSEPTGTGTYGYTF
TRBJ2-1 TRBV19 CASSITTGVRNEQFF
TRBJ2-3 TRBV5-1 CASSWTGPRTDTQYF
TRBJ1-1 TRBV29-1 CSVTENTEAFF
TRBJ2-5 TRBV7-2 CASSLAPAGLETQYF
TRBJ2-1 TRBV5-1 CASSLAGRNNEQFF
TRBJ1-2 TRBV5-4 CASSTDRGWGYTF
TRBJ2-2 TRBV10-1 CASRDVFTGELFF
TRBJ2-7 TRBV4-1 CASSQDLRTDLSTYEQYF